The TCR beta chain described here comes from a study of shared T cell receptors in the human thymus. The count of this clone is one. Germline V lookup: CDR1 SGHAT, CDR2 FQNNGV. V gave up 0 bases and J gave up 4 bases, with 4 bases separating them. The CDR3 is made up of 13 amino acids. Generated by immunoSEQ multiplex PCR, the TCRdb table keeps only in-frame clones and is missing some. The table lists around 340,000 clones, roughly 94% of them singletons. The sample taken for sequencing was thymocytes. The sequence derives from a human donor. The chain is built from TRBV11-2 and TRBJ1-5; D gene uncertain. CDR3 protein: CASSLDLNQPQHF. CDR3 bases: TGTGCCAGCAGCTTAGATCTTAATCAGCCCCAGCATTTT.